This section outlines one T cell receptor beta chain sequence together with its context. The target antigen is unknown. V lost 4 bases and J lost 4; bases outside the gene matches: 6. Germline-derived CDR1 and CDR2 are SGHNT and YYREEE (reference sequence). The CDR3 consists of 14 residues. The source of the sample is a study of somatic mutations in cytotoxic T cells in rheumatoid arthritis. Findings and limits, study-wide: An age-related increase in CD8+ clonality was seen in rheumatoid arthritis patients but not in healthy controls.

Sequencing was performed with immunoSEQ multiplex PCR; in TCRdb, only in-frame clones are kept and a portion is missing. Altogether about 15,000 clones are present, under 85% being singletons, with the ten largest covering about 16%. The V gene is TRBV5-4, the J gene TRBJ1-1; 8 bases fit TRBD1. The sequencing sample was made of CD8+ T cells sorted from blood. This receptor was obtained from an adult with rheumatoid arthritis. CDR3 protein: CASSHKQGATEAFF. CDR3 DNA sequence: TGTGCCAGCAGCCACAAGCAGGGGGCCACTGAAGCTTTCTTT.